Included here is one T cell receptor (beta chain) sequence, with context. What antigen it recognizes has not been identified. The data were taken from a study of cytomegalovirus exposure and HLA in healthy donors (dated by TCRdb to 2017 to 2019). Looking at the study overall: According to an earlier analysis of several hundred of the donors, 150 million to 200 million T cells yielded roughly 100 million unique TCR beta sequences and approximately 300 Gb of sequence data. In an earlier analysis of more than 550 of the donors, high-throughput TCR beta sequencing was used to judge whether each TCR beta V gene segment behaved as functional or pseudogenic. The study combined high-throughput TCR immunosequencing, statistical association of individual TCRs with disease status, and machine learning to predict cytomegalovirus infection status. The study aimed to test whether signatures of past pathogen exposure could be identified by cataloging public T cell receptors. Using immunosequencing, the study profiled T cell repertoires from around 680 subjects and related those repertoires to cytomegalovirus serostatus. Four or five DR-DQ haplotypes were handled as single units for association and clustering because linkage in the cohort was strong. Roughly 300 gigabases of sequencing data and about 92 million unique TCR sequences made up an early release that covered under 750 HLA-typed donors. Every discovery cohort repertoire had been produced on one sequencing platform. In addition to the first cohort of about 650 subjects, a separate validation cohort of 120 different subjects was used. The number of typed donors differed by locus: roughly 629-640 for A, B, C, DRB1 and DQB1; 500 to 550 for DQA1; some 590 for DPA1; and some 470 for DPB1. A later genetic analysis took genome-wide SNP genotypes for about three fifths of the 666 donors and used that subset as a discovery cohort. Of the approximately 400 genotyped donors, 81% were placed in the genetic ancestry cluster associated with self-reported Caucasian donors. Across approximately 420 genotyped donors of the cohort, an average of about 240,000 unique TCR beta nucleotide sequences per donor were sequenced, and approximately 17% of those sequences were non-productive. Donor age, sex, ethnicity and CMV serostatus were compiled alongside the repertoire data. Class I and class II HLA loci were covered by the typing at four-digit resolution. To study patterns of TCR occurrence, a later analysis re-analyzed previously published TCR beta repertoires from just over 650 donors and added high-resolution HLA genotyping. In the later analysis, no new phenotypic data were used to find candidate immune exposures; instead, reliance was placed on TCR beta sequences and their occurrence across donors. The full study reports these points: Specific HLA alleles were associated with about 17,000 TCR beta sequences at a false discovery rate of 0.05 in a later analysis. A cluster of highly shared sequence variants was judged likely to be a technical artifact of the sequencing pipeline. Compared with the approximately 710-donor mean, donors in an Asian-associated ancestry cluster had fewer N-insertions in productive TCRs, according to a later genetic analysis. The presence/absence analyses assumed that sequencing depth was roughly uniform across donors, and that assumption may not be true. Assigning TCR associations to individual alleles was difficult when HLA alleles, especially DR and DQ, strongly co-occurred. In vitro tests confirmed that a few of the cytomegalovirus-associated TCR beta chains recognize cytomegalovirus antigens. In a later analysis, several top co-occurrence clusters were reported to appear linked to parvovirus B19, influenza, CMV and Epstein-Barr virus. A further reported finding was that TCR beta sequences accurately predicted the HLA-A and HLA-B alleles for most subjects in the first cohort. Linkage disequilibrium might explain the correlated functional status among segregating V segments, but an unknown experimental factor could not be excluded. According to a later analysis, TCR association rates differed among HLA loci, with DRB1 alleles showing the most associated TCRs and HLA-C alleles showing the fewest. In this cohort, only TCR beta chains were sequenced, and detectable features were limited by the absence of alpha or paired-chain data. The study listed 170 or so TCR beta chains as associated with cytomegalovirus. The 87-base-pair reads could not distinguish some IMGT-functional V segments, including TRBV6-2 and TRBV6-3, so those segments were excluded. In a later analysis, HLA-associated TCR beta chains showed more clonal expansion and lower generation probabilities than non-associated chains that were equally common. The classifier was reported to diagnose cytomegalovirus status with high specificity and sensitivity in both the original and validation cohorts. Most TCR sequences were observed very rarely across donors, whereas some public TCRs were present in many individuals. According to a later analysis, most CMV-associated TCR beta chains appeared to be HLA-restricted, and the HLA associations seemed to be driven largely by CMV exposure. Over 15 rarely observed V segments, including chromosome 9 orphons, were excluded from the earlier analysis of some 590 of the donors because counts were too low. V-gene and J-gene trimming of TCR beta chains was associated with a missense DCLRE1C variant in a later genetic analysis, and the association was replicated in an independent cohort. CMV serostatus was the only immune exposure information available for the cohort. The authors suggested that the approach could potentially be generalized to other disease states and immunological phenotypes. Because HLA typing was unavailable for some donors at each locus, only the typed subset was used in association tests. In an earlier analysis of about 600 of the donors, most TCR beta V segments appeared in productive rearrangements about 90% or about 30% of the time, broadly matching IMGT annotations.

In total, roughly 710 healthy bone marrow donors made up the cohort. All cohort members were sampled while nominally healthy, although unrecorded immune exposures were likely present. The donor tested CMV seropositive, placing the donor among the 250 to 350 seropositive members of the cohort. A peripheral blood sample was provided by each donor, and peripheral blood mononuclear cells were used for TCR beta sequencing. Genomic DNA was extracted from the blood cell samples with the Qiagen DNeasy Blood Extraction Kit. V gives up 0 bases and J gives up 2 bases, and the segment between their germline ends measures 11 bases. CDR1 and CDR2 were assigned from the germline V gene as SGHAT and FQNNGV. The CDR3, cysteine through phenylalanine, is 15 amino acids long. Only the CDR3 DNA is retained, 45 bases long and in frame from the first base. The library was produced with the immunoSEQ multiplex PCR assay. For the multiplex PCR, a mixture combining 60 forward primers for TCR Vbeta segments and 13 reverse primers for TCR Jbeta segments was used. The CDR3 region of rearranged TCR beta genes was amplified from genomic DNA by a multiplex PCR assay. The Illumina HiSeq System was used to sequence the amplified TCR beta libraries as 87-base-pair reads. On the authors' methods: A later analysis counted about 82 million unique TCR beta chains across the 500 to 850 repertoires, and 9.5 million to 11 million of these chains were shared by at least two donors. Raw reads were error-corrected and collapsed into unique sequences with a nearest-neighbor algorithm that merged closely related sequences to remove PCR and sequencing errors. V, D and J gene segments were assigned by aligning CDR3 sequences to IMGT reference sequences. For a sequence to be retained, a match of at least six nucleotides was required to both a V gene segment and a J gene segment. Rearrangements were called productive when the CDR3 lacked stop codons and stayed in frame with V and J; all others were non-productive. CDR3 was defined by IMGT convention, running from the second conserved V-encoded cysteine to the conserved J-encoded phenylalanine. The earlier analysis of about 610 of the donors excluded any sequence lacking an unambiguous match to a single V gene segment. In an earlier analysis of approximately 560 of the donors, a V segment was called functional when productive rearrangements were above 56.7%, and segregating when the standard deviation between donors exceeded 5%. A statistical classification framework was developed to diagnose cytomegalovirus status using the catalog of TCR beta chain sequences. In a later analysis, TCR nucleotide sequences were compared against IMGT/GENE-DB human TR gene sequences so that V and J genes could be assigned. In a later analysis, CDR3 sequences and most-parsimonious VDJ recombination scenarios were assigned using the TCRdist pipeline. In a later analysis, each TCR beta chain was defined by its CDR3 amino acid sequence together with its V-gene family, and reads without a unique V-gene family were excluded. To address suspected cross-contamination and a sequencing artifact, a later analysis removed under 600 highly shared, low-generation-probability nucleotide sequences. In a later analysis, a clonal expansion index for each public chain was calculated from normalized within-repertoire ranks of inferred template counts. In a later analysis, generation probabilities were computed using a VDJ recombination model fitted to out-of-frame rearrangements, and the results were checked against IGoR. In a later analysis, TCR-TCR, TCR-HLA and TCR-CMV co-occurrence was scored with hypergeometric tests, and a repertoire-size bias correction was applied to TCR pairs. In a later analysis, false discovery rates were estimated by permuting HLA or CMV assignments 20 times. In a later analysis, co-occurring TCRs were grouped using DBSCAN, and TCRdist sequence similarity was added for clustering within HLA-allele-positive subsets. Repertoires with fewer than 30,000 or more than 120,000 public chains were left out of co-occurrence clustering, as were five repertoires with anomalous nucleotide sharing. In TCRdb, the immuneACCESS table is reduced to in-frame sequences with V and J assigned. These tables do not hold every clone; where another copy was compared, an unresolved V gene accounts for under half, and the others remain unexplained. The V and J calls and clone size are taken from that table; D and trimming were inferred from the DNA. The sample's table covers tens of thousands of clones. Together, the top ten hold approximately 3.8% of the sample.

This chain joins TRBV11-2 to TRBJ2-7; TRBD2 is possibly the D segment (5 matching bases). The sequence was obtained from a female donor in good health and CMV-seropositive. What was sequenced was PBMCs. The CDR3 protein: CASSLDLISAYEQYF. The DNA reads as follows: TGTGCCAGCAGCTTAGATCTTATTAGCGCCTACGAGCAGTACTTC.